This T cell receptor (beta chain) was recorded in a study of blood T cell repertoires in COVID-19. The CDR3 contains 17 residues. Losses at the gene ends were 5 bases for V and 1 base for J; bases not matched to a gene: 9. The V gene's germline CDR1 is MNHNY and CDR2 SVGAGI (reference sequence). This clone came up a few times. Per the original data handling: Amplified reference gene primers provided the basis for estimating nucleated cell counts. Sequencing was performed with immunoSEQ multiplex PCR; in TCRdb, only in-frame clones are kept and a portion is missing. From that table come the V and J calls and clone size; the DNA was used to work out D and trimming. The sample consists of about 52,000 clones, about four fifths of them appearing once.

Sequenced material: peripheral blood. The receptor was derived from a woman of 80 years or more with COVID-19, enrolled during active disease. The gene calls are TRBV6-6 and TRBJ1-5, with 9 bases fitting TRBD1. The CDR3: CASSLRGQGLSNQPQHF. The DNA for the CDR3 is TGTGCCAGCAGTCTTCGAGGACAGGGGTTGAGCAATCAGCCCCAGCATTTT.